This entry is about one T cell receptor beta chain. Using immunoSEQ multiplex PCR, the repertoire was profiled, and TCRdb retains in-frame clones only, with some absent. This sample has around 250,000 clones, with roughly 88% found just once. The CDR3 consists of 14 residues. Germline CDR1 and CDR2: SNHLY and FYNNEI. V was pared by 6 bases and J by 2 bases, with 2 bases of the junction left unmatched. This record belongs to a study of blood T cell repertoires in COVID-19. Study-level background: Material from acute and convalescent COVID-19 was sourced from the United States, Italy and Spain.

Adults between roughly 18 and 100 years of age took part from some 25 US areas. This clonotype originated in a woman aged 50 to 65 who had recovered from COVID-19. This chain connects TRBV2 to TRBJ2-7; 12 bases are a match to TRBD2. The sample consisted of PBMCs or T cells enriched from blood (not recorded which). The CDR3 here is CASRGLAGPYEQYF. The CDR3 DNA sequence: TGTGCCAGCAGGGGACTAGCGGGTCCCTACGAGCAGTACTTC.